The 23 T cell receptor beta chains below all came from one sample that was sequenced in a study of CD8 T cells in Susac syndrome. Random hexamers primed reverse transcription of roughly 0.45 to 1 ug RNA. TCRdb ran MiXCR on the immunoSEQ multiplex PCR reads and lists one entry per CDR3 protein. In the table there are fewer than 80,000 distinct CDR3 sequences, around 93% of which are singletons. Sequencing was carried out using CD8+ T cells from PBMCs. The receptors derive from a human donor in good health.

The V call is TRBV19, the J call TRBJ1-1; 9 nucleotides align to TRBD1. Looked up from germline, CDR1 is LNHDA and CDR2 is SQIVND (reference sequence). This CDR3 has 13 residues. V was clipped by 8 bases and J by 5 bases; unmatched bases: 6. The chain's CDR3 is CASWDRETTEAFF. DNA for the CDR3: TGTGCCAGTTGGGACAGGGAGACGACTGAAGCTTTCTTT.

The V call is TRBV29-1, the J call TRBJ2-1; D gene unclear. CDR1 and CDR2 from the germline V gene are SQVTM and ANQGSEA. The V end lost 8 bases, the J end lost 6 bases, and 17 bases lay between the germline ends. The CDR3 runs 13 residues. The CDR3 reads CSSSPWSSNEQFF. In nucleotides, the CDR3 is TGCAGCTCCTCCCCGTGGAGCAGCAATGAGCAGTTCTTC.

The rearrangement links TRBV9 to TRBJ2-1; D gene uncertain. V dropped 3 bases and J dropped 0 bases, with 7 bases sitting between them. Germline V gives CDR1 SGDLS, CDR2 YYNGEE. This CDR3 has 14 residues. As DNA, the CDR3 is TGTGCCAGCAGCGCCGGAAACTCCTACAATGAGCAGTTCTTC. This sequence encodes CASSAGNSYNEQFF.

A single count supports this clonotype. The rearrangement joins TRBV4-1 to TRBJ2-1; TRBD2 agrees at 7 bases. The V gene's germline CDR1 is MGHRA and CDR2 YSYEKL. The CDR3 has 17 amino acids. After removal of 1 base from V and 0 bases from J, the junction contained 6 bases not matched to a gene. CDR3 in amino acids: CASSQGEGSGSYNEQFF. DNA for the CDR3: TGCGCCAGCAGCCAAGGGGAGGGATCGGGCTCCTACAATGAGCAGTTCTTC.

The V call is TRBV6-2 or TRBV6-3, the J call TRBJ2-2, with D unresolved. Germline lookup yields CDR1 MNHEY and CDR2 SVGEGT. The CDR3 sequence is 13 residues long. Trimming took 0 bases from V and 7 from J, leaving 6 bases between them. This CDR3 is CASSYSPVGELFF. DNA of the CDR3: TGTGCCAGCAGTTACTCGCCGGTCGGGGAGCTGTTTTTT.

This chain joins TRBV7-9 and TRBJ2-2; 10 bases fit TRBD1. Germline V CDR1 and CDR2: SEHNR, FQNEAQ (reference sequence). The CDR3 has 15 residues. Germline trimming cut 6 bases from V and 4 bases from J; bases unmatched to any gene: 5. The CDR3 DNA sequence: TGTGCCAGCAGTACCCGGGACAGGGGCACCGGGGAGCTGTTTTTT. It yields the protein CASSTRDRGTGELFF.

The J gene is TRBJ2-7, the V gene TRBV7-9; D unresolved. The V end was cut by 5 bases, the J end by 6 bases, with 14 bases between. This CDR3 comprises 13 residues. The germline CDR1 and CDR2 sequences are SEHNR and FQNEAQ (reference sequence). The CDR3 sequence: CASSGTLPSEQYF. CDR3 nucleotide sequence: TGTGCCAGCAGCGGCACCCTCCCCTCCGAGCAGTACTTC.

The chain combines TRBV7-8 with TRBJ1-1; perhaps TRBD1 as D (5 bases). This CDR3 has 14 amino acids. CDR1 is SGHVS and CDR2 is FQNEAQ in the germline V gene. Trimming removed 4 bases at V and 1 base at J, with 10 bases between. CDR3 nucleotide sequence: TGTGCCAGCAGCTCGAGGGGAGGGAACACTGAAGCTTTCTTT. Protein: CASSSRGGNTEAFF. Together with reference TRBV7-8 and TRBJ1-1, the CDR3 gives the full variable domain: GAGVSQSPRYKVAKRGQDVALRCDPISGHVSLFWYQQALGQGPEFLTYFQNEAQLDKSGLPSDRFFAERPEGSVSTLKIQRTQQEDSAVYLCASSSRGGNTEAFFGQGTRLTVV.

The rearrangement joins TRBV7-9 to TRBJ1-5; possibly TRBD1 for D (5 bases). Germline assignment: CDR1 SEHNR and CDR2 FQNEAQ (reference sequence). There are 14 residues in the CDR3. Trimming shortened V by 1 base and J by 5 bases, and 9 bases separated the two germline ends. The CDR3: CASSLGWGDQPQHF. The CDR3 region has the DNA TGTGCCAGCAGCTTAGGTTGGGGGGATCAGCCCCAGCATTTT.

The V gene is TRBV6-1, the J gene TRBJ1-2, with 8 bases fitting TRBD1. Germline V gene sequence: CDR1 MNHNS, CDR2 SASEGT. The V segment lost 7 bases and the J segment 2 bases; nucleotides outside the gene matches: 6. The CDR3 spans 14 residues. The CDR3 here is CASKRQGTNYGYTF. CDR3 DNA: TGTGCCAGCAAACGACAGGGGACGAACTATGGCTACACCTTC.

V usage is TRBV9 and J usage is TRBJ1-4; unclear D gene. Germline CDR1 reads SGDLS; CDR2 reads YYNGEE. Trimming shortened V by 0 bases and J by 0 bases, and 6 bases separated the two germline ends. The CDR3 length is 15 residues. The CDR3 region is CASSVGAATNEKLFF. In nucleotides, the CDR3 is TGTGCCAGCAGCGTAGGTGCCGCAACTAATGAAAAACTGTTTTTT.

This chain joins TRBV7-9 and TRBJ2-1; D unresolved. The ends were cut back, 8 bases at V and 4 bases at J, with 6 bases in the middle. The CDR3 runs 11 residues. CDR1 is SEHNR, CDR2 FQNEAQ, per germline (reference sequence). CDR3 in amino acids: CASLRYNEQFF. CDR3 DNA: TGTGCCAGCCTACGTTACAATGAGCAGTTCTTC.

The chain combines TRBV9 with TRBJ2-1; D call uncertain. Per germline, CDR1 SGDLS and CDR2 YYNGEE. This CDR3 spans 14 amino acids. V dropped 0 bases and J dropped 7 bases, with 11 bases sitting between them. CDR3 protein: CASSVADAENEQFF. CDR3 nucleotide sequence: TGTGCCAGCAGCGTAGCTGATGCGGAAAATGAGCAGTTCTTC.

The rearrangement joins TRBV7-9 to TRBJ1-1; D gene ambiguous. Trimming took off 7 bases at V and 8 bases at J, with 14 bases between the two ends. The CDR3 spans 12 residues. Germline assignment: CDR1 SEHNR and CDR2 FQNEAQ (reference sequence). In nucleotides, the CDR3 is TGTGCCAGCACTATTTGGGCCTCAGAAGCTTTCTTT. Protein sequence: CASTIWASEAFF.

The rearrangement uses TRBV19 and TRBJ1-1; D is uncertain. Trimming shortened V by 3 bases and J by 1 base, and 6 bases separated the two germline ends. CDR3 length: 13 residues. Per germline, CDR1 LNHDA and CDR2 SQIVND (reference sequence). CDR3 residues: CASSITANTEAFF. In DNA, the CDR3 is TGTGCCAGTAGTATTACGGCGAACACTGAAGCTTTCTTT. Using reference TRBV19 and TRBJ1-1 for the parts outside the CDR3, the full variable domain is DGGITQSPKYLFRKEGQNVTLSCEQNLNHDAMYWYRQDPGQGLRLIYYSQIVNDFQKGDIAEGYSVSREKKESFPLTVTSAQKNPTAFYLCASSITANTEAFFGQGTRLTVV.

V is TRBV13 and J is TRBJ2-5, with D perhaps matching TRBD2 (7 bases). V was pared by 1 base and J by 5 bases, with 14 bases between. From germline, CDR1 is PRHDT and CDR2 FYEKMQ (reference sequence). The CDR3 has 15 amino acids. The CDR3 is CASSLDRRGLETQYF. CDR3 nucleotides: TGTGCCAGCAGCTTAGACCGGCGGGGGCTGGAGACCCAGTACTTC.

The chain uses TRBV9 and TRBJ2-1; 12 bases line up with TRBD2. The V and J ends lost 0 bases and 5 bases, in that order; junction bases with no gene match: 3. In germline, CDR1 is SGDLS, CDR2 YYNGEE. This CDR3 has 16 residues. DNA for the CDR3: TGTGCCAGCAGCGTAGCACTAGCGGGGGGCAACAATGAGCAGTTCTTC. Residues: CASSVALAGGNNEQFF.

The chain uses TRBV29-1 and TRBJ2-7; D gene ambiguous. This CDR3 is 13 amino acids long. Looked up from germline, CDR1 is SQVTM and CDR2 is ANQGSEA. The V gene lost 3 bases and the J gene lost 1 base, with 10 bases spanning the gap. DNA for the CDR3: TGCAGCGTTGAGACTGGTGCATCCTACGAGCAGTACTTC. Translated: CSVETGASYEQYF.

The rearrangement links TRBV19 to TRBJ1-6; a possible D gene is TRBD1 (6 bases). The V gene's germline CDR1 is LNHDA and CDR2 SQIVND (reference sequence). The CDR3 length is 14 residues. V was shortened by 4 bases and J by 7 bases, with 11 bases between the two germline ends. The DNA for the CDR3 is TGTGCCAGTAGTACACAGGGTCGGAATTCACCCCTCCACTTT. It yields the protein CASSTQGRNSPLHF.

This chain connects TRBV12-5 to TRBJ2-7, with D possibly matching TRBD1 (6 bases). Germline V gives CDR1 LGHNT, CDR2 FRNRAP. V lost 1 base, J lost 1 base, and 17 bases lay in between. The CDR3 extends over 17 amino acids. The CDR3 loop reads CASGLAPCYRASYEQYV. For the CDR3, the DNA is TGTGCTAGTGGTTTGGCACCTTGTTACAGGGCATCCTACGAGCAGTACGTC.

Here the CDR3 reads CAWTGGSAAEAFF. DNA of the CDR3: TGTGCCTGGACAGGGGGCTCCGCGGCTGAAGCTTTCTTT. V usage is TRBV30 and J usage is TRBJ1-1, with 8 bases aligning to TRBD1. Trimming took 4 bases from V and 6 from J; bases not matched to a gene: 7. Per germline, CDR1 GTSNPN and CDR2 SVGIG (reference sequence). The CDR3 runs 13 residues.

The genes are TRBV7-9 and TRBJ2-1; 8 bases line up with TRBD1. Trimming removed 5 bases from V and 0 bases from J; junction bases left unmatched: 6. CDR3 size: 16 residues. Germline-derived CDR1 and CDR2 are SEHNR and FQNEAQ (reference sequence). CDR3 in amino acids: CASSPRDRSSYNEQFF. The CDR3, as DNA: TGTGCCAGCAGCCCGAGGGACAGGAGCTCCTACAATGAGCAGTTCTTC.

The chain carries TRBV6-6 and TRBJ2-1, with 7 bases aligning to TRBD1. The CDR3 sequence is 16 residues long. The germline V gene encodes CDR1 MNHNY and CDR2 SVGAGI (reference sequence). Trimming cost V 0 bases and J 7 bases; bases outside gene matches: 9. The CDR3: CASSYSTQGGRNEQFF. CDR3 nucleotide sequence: TGTGCCAGCAGTTACTCCACTCAAGGGGGCAGGAATGAGCAGTTCTTC.